The 17 T cell receptor beta chains listed next were all sequenced from one sample in a study of OX40 agonist ivuxolimab in advanced cancers. Assay used: immunoSEQ multiplex PCR; TCRdb lists only in-frame clones, some missing. The table records some 60,000 clones, approximately 90% of them present only once. The material sequenced was CD4+ or CD8+ T cells sorted from blood, taken in a trial of the OX40 agonist ivuxolimab. These receptors all stem from an adult with an advanced solid tumor such as melanoma, head and neck, liver or kidney cancer.

The chain combines TRBV20-1 with TRBJ2-7, with D possibly matching TRBD1 (5 bases). CDR3 size: 11 residues. CDR1 is DFQATT, CDR2 SNEGSKA, per germline (reference sequence). The V gene lost 4 bases and the J gene lost 7 bases, with 11 bases spanning the gap. CDR3 in amino acids: CSAKKGWEQYF. CDR3 nucleotides: TGCAGTGCTAAGAAGGGGTGGGAGCAGTACTTC.

The CDR3 loop is CASSFIAGGVDTQYF. As DNA, the CDR3 is TGTGCCAGCAGCTTTATTGCGGGAGGTGTGGATACGCAGTATTTT. This chain links TRBV7-3 with TRBJ2-3; 8 nucleotides agree with TRBD2. Losses at the gene ends were 3 bases for V and 6 bases for J; bases not matched to a gene: 8. Germline CDR1 and CDR2: SGHTA and FQGTGA. CDR3 length equals 15 residues.

V is TRBV7-9 and J is TRBJ2-1, with D tentatively TRBD2 (6 bases). Germline V gene data show CDR1 as SEHNR and CDR2 as FQNEAQ (reference sequence). This CDR3 region has 15 residues. Trimming took 7 bases from V and 4 from J, leaving 17 bases between them. CDR3 residues: CASTPGRTTYNEQFF. DNA of the CDR3: TGTGCCAGCACCCCCGGGAGAACCACTTACAATGAGCAGTTCTTC.

The chain recombines TRBV4-1 with TRBJ2-7, with D possibly matching TRBD2 (6 bases). The germline V gene has CDR1 MGHRA and CDR2 YSYEKL. There are 15 residues in the CDR3. Trimming pared 0 bases from V and 2 bases from J, leaving 11 bases between. The CDR3 loop reads CASSQERVAAYEQYF. Here the CDR3 DNA reads TGCGCCAGCAGCCAAGAGAGGGTAGCGGCCTACGAGCAGTACTTC.

This chain uses TRBV19 with TRBJ2-2; 10 bases map to TRBD1. The CDR3 has 17 amino acids. Germline V lookup: CDR1 LNHDA, CDR2 SQIVND (reference sequence). V trimming: 5 bases; J trimming: 0 bases; junction bases outside the gene matches: 6. The CDR3 region is CASSFDRGPSNTGELFF. Here the CDR3 DNA reads TGTGCCAGTAGTTTCGACAGGGGGCCCTCGAACACCGGGGAGCTGTTTTTT.

The chain is built from TRBV6-1 and TRBJ2-7, with 9 bases aligning to TRBD1. The CDR3 totals 13 residues. Germline CDR1 reads MNHNS; CDR2 reads SASEGT. V lost 6 bases and J lost 10; bases outside the gene matches: 10. The CDR3 coding sequence is TGTGCCAGCAGGCTCAGGGGACAGGGTGACCAGTACTTC. Translated, it gives CASRLRGQGDQYF.

The chain couples TRBV7-9 to TRBJ2-6; D gene uncertain. This CDR3 is built from 14 residues. Trimming shortened V by 8 bases and J by 0 bases, and 8 bases separated the two germline ends. Germline loops: CDR1 SEHNR, CDR2 FQNEAQ (reference sequence). CDR3 nucleotide sequence: TGTGCCAGCGTACTTAGCTCTGGGGCCAACGTCCTGACTTTC. It encodes CASVLSSGANVLTF.

This chain uses TRBV5-1 with TRBJ2-5; D not certain. Trimming removed 1 base at V and 3 bases at J, with 7 bases between. The germline CDR1 and CDR2 sequences are SGHRS and YFSETQ. The CDR3 extends over 13 amino acids. The CDR3, as DNA: TGCGCCAGCAGCTTGTTTCCCGAAGAGACCCAGTACTTC. Its translation is CASSLFPEETQYF.

This clone was detected a few times. This chain links TRBV6-4 with TRBJ2-2; D unresolved. The germline gives CDR1 MRHNA, CDR2 SNTAGT. The CDR3 spans 12 residues. Trimming took off 6 bases at V and 7 bases at J, with 9 bases between the two ends. CDR3 nucleotides: TGTGCCAGCAGCCTTCTAGGCGGGGAGCTGTTTTTT. Protein: CASSLLGGELFF.

This clone was detected a few times. The chain combines TRBV5-1 with TRBJ1-1, with D unresolved. V was pared by 0 bases and J by 1 base, with 7 bases between. The CDR3 sequence is 14 residues long. Germline CDR1 and CDR2: SGHRS and YFSETQ. The DNA of the CDR3 is TGCGCCAGCAGCTTGGCTTGGACGAACACTGAAGCTTTCTTT. It encodes CASSLAWTNTEAFF. The variable domain in full, completed from reference TRBV5-1 and TRBJ1-1, reads KAGVTQTPRYLIKTRGQQVTLSCSPISGHRSVSWYQQTPGQGLQFLFEYFSETQRNKGNFPGRFSGRQFSNSRSEMNVSTLELGDSALYLCASSLAWTNTEAFFGQGTRLTVV.

The chain couples TRBV5-1 to TRBJ2-1, with 8 bases matching TRBD2. This CDR3 spans 18 amino acids. After removal of 7 bases from V and 0 bases from J, the junction contained 15 bases not matched to a gene. Germline CDR1 and CDR2: SGHRS and YFSETQ. The CDR3 DNA sequence: TGCGCCAGCGCTTATACTACTGGTAGCGGGGCCTCCTACAATGAGCAGTTCTTC. Encoded protein: CASAYTTGSGASYNEQFF.

This clone has a single count. V and J are TRBV9 and TRBJ2-7, with TRBD2 identical over 9 bases. Unmatched junction bases numbered 8, after V lost 0 bases and J lost 4 bases. In germline, CDR1 is SGDLS, CDR2 YYNGEE. This CDR3 has 16 residues. The CDR3 region is CASSVAAGLATYEQYF. Written as DNA, the CDR3 is TGTGCCAGCAGCGTAGCAGCAGGACTAGCGACTTACGAGCAGTACTTC.

The genes are TRBV5-1 and TRBJ1-1; D not resolved. The V end was cut by 0 bases, the J end by 1 base, with 16 bases between. CDR3 length: 17 amino acids. CDR1 SGHRS and CDR2 YFSETQ come from the germline V gene. The CDR3 DNA is TGCGCCAGCAGCTTGGGTCGGGGAATTGGGAAGAACACTGAAGCTTTCTTT. Amino acid sequence: CASSLGRGIGKNTEAFF.

This rearrangement joins TRBV5-6 to TRBJ2-1; TRBD2 is a possible D gene (5 bases). V was cut by 2 bases and J by 4 bases, with 7 bases left in between. Germline V gene sequence: CDR1 SGHDT, CDR2 YYEEEE. The CDR3 is 13 residues long. The CDR3 DNA reads as TGTGCCAGCAGCTTCGGGGAGTACAATGAGCAGTTCTTC. Its protein is CASSFGEYNEQFF.

The rearrangement links TRBV19 to TRBJ2-3, with unresolved D. From germline, CDR1 is LNHDA and CDR2 SQIVND (reference sequence). Trimming took 7 bases from V and 2 from J, leaving 13 bases between them. The CDR3 covers 14 residues. Written as DNA, the CDR3 is TGTGCCAGTAATGAAACAGCTTACACAGATACGCAGTATTTT. Translated, it gives CASNETAYTDTQYF.

This clone was counted once. V usage is TRBV5-4 and J usage is TRBJ2-3; 7 bases fit TRBD2. Trimming took 5 bases from V and 5 from J; bases not matched to a gene: 14. The CDR3 spans 16 residues. The germline gives CDR1 SGHNT, CDR2 YYREEE (reference sequence). DNA of the CDR3: TGTGCCAGCAGTAGTAGACTAGCTATTGAGGGAGATACGCAGTATTTT. Translation: CASSSRLAIEGDTQYF.

The chain carries TRBV7-9 and TRBJ2-7, with TRBD1 matching 8 bases. There are 14 residues in the CDR3. Germline V lookup: CDR1 SEHNR, CDR2 FQNEAQ (reference sequence). V gave up 3 bases and J gave up 3 bases; unmatched junction bases: 4. DNA for the CDR3: TGTGCCAGCAGCTTGGGACAGGCTGACTACGAGCAGTACTTC. Its protein is CASSLGQADYEQYF.